A single T cell receptor (beta chain) is shown here with its context. What it binds is not known. The PCR was carried out with 60 Vbeta primers and 13 Jbeta primers. Measured with immunoSEQ multiplex PCR; TCRdb has only the in-frame clones, and not every one. The profile shows around 200,000 clones, approximately 80% of them singletons. The data were obtained in a study of cytomegalovirus exposure and HLA in healthy donors. Study at large: HLA-typed donors contributed 80 million or so unique TCRs, which were held in an early data release. Findings and limits, study-wide: The authors assumed roughly uniform sequencing depth across donors for presence/absence analyses. A later analysis linked some 17,000 TCR beta sequences to HLA alleles at 0.05 false discovery rate.

The germline V and J ends were trimmed by 7 bases and 1 base, with 25 bases remaining between them. CDR1 is LNHDA and CDR2 is SQIVND in the germline V gene (reference sequence). The CDR3 runs to 19 residues. Sequenced input: PBMCs. The source of this sequence is a girl aged 5-17 years in good health and CMV-seronegative. The chain combines TRBV19 with TRBJ2-2, with no clear D. The CDR3 region is CASTPGFSGDAQNTGELFF. In DNA form, the CDR3 reads TGTGCCAGTACCCCTGGCTTCTCCGGAGACGCCCAGAACACCGGGGAGCTGTTTTTT. Based on the CDR3 plus reference TRBV19 and TRBJ2-2, the full variable domain is DGGITQSPKYLFRKEGQNVTLSCEQNLNHDAMYWYRQDPGQGLRLIYYSQIVNDFQKGDIAEGYSVSREKKESFPLTVTSAQKNPTAFYLCASTPGFSGDAQNTGELFFGEGSRLTVL.